A single sample gave rise to the 10 T cell receptor beta chains below, sequenced in a study of T cell repertoires in cytomegalovirus infection. The antigens for these receptors are not known. TCRdb independently ran MiXCR on the reads; one entry per CDR3 protein. The sample includes fewer than 1,000,000 distinct CDR3 sequences, 31% seen only once; the top ten take roughly 13%. This material consisted of cultured CD8+ T cells from PBMCs, taken from culture after CMV antigen stimulation. Receptor source: a human donor in good health (CMV status not recorded). Some clones in this sample may be carry-over from other donors' samples.

The chain recombines TRBV6-1 with TRBJ1-2; 7 bases fit TRBD1. The germline CDR1 and CDR2 sequences are MNHNS and SASEGT. V lost 4 bases to trimming and J lost 0 bases; unmatched junction nucleotides: 17. CDR3 length: 19 amino acids. CDR3 in amino acids: CASSVQGPGQLYSNYGYTF. The CDR3 nucleotides read TGTGCCAGCAGTGTCCAAGGTCCGGGACAGCTATATTCTAACTATGGCTACACCTTC.

This clonotype showed up just a few times. This chain uses TRBV6-5 with TRBJ2-2; D is unresolved. The germline gives CDR1 MNHEY, CDR2 SVGAGI. Trimming left V 0 bases short and J 8 bases short, with 7 bases between. CDR3 length: 13 amino acids. CDR3 loop: CASSYSSLGELFF. The DNA for the CDR3 is TGTGCCAGCAGTTACTCCAGTCTAGGGGAGCTGTTTTTT.

The sample holds many counts of this clonotype. V gene TRBV7-9 combines with J gene TRBJ2-7; possible D gene TRBD1, 5 bases. The length of the CDR3 is 13 residues. Trimming took 4 bases from V and 3 from J, leaving 10 bases between them. Germline V gene sequence: CDR1 SEHNR, CDR2 FQNEAQ (reference sequence). CDR3 in amino acids: CASSSRQHYEQYF. CDR3 nucleotides: TGTGCCAGCAGCTCGAGACAGCACTACGAGCAGTACTTC.

The V and J genes are TRBV6-5 and TRBJ2-5; 8 bases align to TRBD1. The CDR3 totals 14 residues. Germline CDR1 and CDR2: MNHEY and SVGAGI. The ends lost 2 bases at V and 5 bases at J; junction bases unmatched: 4. CDR3 in amino acids: CASSYTQGAETQYF. The CDR3, as DNA: TGTGCCAGCAGTTACACCCAGGGGGCGGAGACCCAGTACTTC.

The chain uses TRBV28 and TRBJ2-5; D is undetermined. The V end lost 8 bases, the J end lost 1 base, and 11 bases lay between the germline ends. The CDR3 runs to 13 residues. Germline CDR1 MDHEN, CDR2 SYDVKM. The CDR3 DNA follows: TGTGCCAGCGCCGGCTCAGTCCAAGAGACCCAGTACTTC. Its protein is CASAGSVQETQYF. Full variable domain (rest looked up from reference TRBV28 and TRBJ2-5): DVKVTQSSRYLVKRTGEKVFLECVQDMDHENMFWYRQDPGLGLRLIYFSYDVKMKEKGDIPEGYSVSREKKERFSLILESASTNQTSMYLCASAGSVQETQYFGPGTRLLVL.

This clonotype occurred once. Relative to the germline gene, one junction end is altered; a read error may explain this. This chain joins TRBV4-1 and TRBJ2-1, with a possible D match to TRBD1 (6 bases). The germline CDR1 and CDR2 sequences are MGHRA and YSYEKL. CDR3 length: 12 amino acids. The CDR3, as DNA: TGTGCCAGCAGCCAGGGACAACATGAGCAGTTCTTC. Its translation is CASSQGQHEQFF.

This clonotype was detected ten times or more. CDR3 sequence (DNA): TGTGCCAGCCCCCCGCCGGGACTAGCGGGGGGTTTTGAGCAGTTCTTC. This gives the protein CASPPPGLAGGFEQFF. The rearrangement links TRBV7-9 to TRBJ2-1; 15 bases agree with TRBD2. V lost 8 bases and J lost 9; bases outside the gene matches: 11. The CDR3 sequence is 16 residues long. Germline values: CDR1 SEHNR, CDR2 FQNEAQ (reference sequence).

The chain recombines TRBV29-1 with TRBJ2-1; a possible D gene is TRBD2 (5 bases). V lost 3 bases and J lost 3, with 12 bases in between. Per germline, CDR1 SQVTM and CDR2 ANQGSEA. This CDR3 comprises 14 residues. The CDR3 DNA is TGCAGCGTTGAGGTTCTCGGGGTCTACAATGAGCAGTTCTTC. It is translated as CSVEVLGVYNEQFF.

The rearrangement uses TRBV24-1 and TRBJ2-1, with D possibly TRBD1 on 6 matching bases. The V and J ends lost 7 bases and 5 bases respectively, with 11 bases between them. CDR1 KGHDR and CDR2 SFDVKD come from the germline V gene. The CDR3 spans 13 residues. Here the CDR3 reads CATSGQIHNEQFF. Written as DNA, the CDR3 is TGTGCCACCAGCGGACAGATTCACAATGAGCAGTTCTTC.

This chain links TRBV10-3 with TRBJ1-2; tentatively, D is TRBD1 (5 bases). Deletions cut 1 base from V and 8 bases from J, with 14 bases between. The germline V gene has CDR1 ENHRY and CDR2 SYGVKD. CDR3 size: 14 residues. The CDR3 here is CAISELGGTRGYTF. CDR3 sequence (DNA): TGTGCCATCAGTGAGTTGGGGGGGACGAGAGGCTACACCTTC.